This T cell receptor beta chain was profiled in a study of blood T cell repertoires in COVID-19. Study summary: Sources were T cells, B-cell-depleted T cells, or PBMCs; the material itself was cDNA or gDNA.

Assay: immunoSEQ multiplex PCR; the TCRdb copy retains only in-frame clones and omits some. The sample has around 190,000 clones; more than 65% are singletons. This clone was counted a few times. Germline V gives CDR1 LNHDA, CDR2 SQIVND (reference sequence). V gave up 6 bases and J gave up 4 bases; unmatched junction bases: 9. The CDR3 loop spans 15 amino acids. The sequenced sample consisted of peripheral blood. This clonotype was obtained from a human donor in a cohort sampled during active COVID-19. V usage is TRBV19 and J usage is TRBJ2-7; 10 bases match TRBD2. As DNA, the CDR3 is TGTGCCAGTAGCGCTAGCGGGAGCCCCGAGTACGAGCAGTACTTC. Translating it yields CASSASGSPEYEQYF.